These T cell receptor beta chains were read from a single sample in a study of shared clonotypes between healthy human individuals. This table comes from immunoSEQ multiplex PCR, and its TCRdb copy is limited to in-frame clones, with some not included. The sample lists roughly 2,000,000 clones; less than 95% were seen once. Sequencing input: naive CD8+ T cells sorted from blood. The receptors derive from a man younger than 35 in good health. Each CDR3 is given with its conserved first and last residue. The order of the fields is clone size, V gene, D gene, CDR3 length, J gene, CDR3 DNA, CDR3 protein. D genes are given only for firm matches. Clone size is not always given. Where it is, it says once, few, many or a class for expanded clones.

clone size: -; V gene: TRBV6-5; D gene: TRBD1; CDR3 length: 14; J gene: TRBJ1-2; CDR3 DNA: TGTGCCAGCAGTTACACAGGGGACGCCTATGGCTACACCTTC; CDR3 protein: CASSYTGDAYGYTF
clone size: -; V gene: TRBV27; D gene: -; CDR3 length: 14; J gene: TRBJ2-1; CDR3 DNA: TGTGCCAGCAGTTCTGGAAACTCCTACAATGAGCAGTTCTTC; CDR3 protein: CASSSGNSYNEQFF
clone size: -; V gene: TRBV13; D gene: TRBD2; CDR3 length: 15; J gene: TRBJ2-7; CDR3 DNA: TGTGCCAGCAGCACCCATAGCGGGAGTGGGGACGAGCAGTACTTC; CDR3 protein: CASSTHSGSGDEQYF
clone size: -; V gene: TRBV28; D gene: TRBD2; CDR3 length: 16; J gene: TRBJ2-1; CDR3 DNA: TGTGCCAGCAGGCATGATCGACTAGCGGACACGAATGAGCAGTTCTTC; CDR3 protein: CASRHDRLADTNEQFF
clone size: -; V gene: TRBV11-3; D gene: -; CDR3 length: 14; J gene: TRBJ2-7; CDR3 DNA: TGTGCCAGCAGCTTAGCGGGGCCTACCTACGAGCAGTACTTC; CDR3 protein: CASSLAGPTYEQYF
clone size: -; V gene: TRBV7-9; D gene: -; CDR3 length: 14; J gene: TRBJ2-1; CDR3 DNA: TGTGCCAGCGGGTCATCGAGCGGAGGCAATGAGCAGTTCTTC; CDR3 protein: CASGSSSGGNEQFF
clone size: -; V gene: TRBV6-1; D gene: -; CDR3 length: 12; J gene: TRBJ1-5; CDR3 DNA: TGTGCCAGCAGTAGACCGAATCAGCCCCAGCATTTT; CDR3 protein: CASSRPNQPQHF
clone size: -; V gene: TRBV7-8; D gene: TRBD2; CDR3 length: 19; J gene: TRBJ2-7; CDR3 DNA: TGTGCCAGCAGCTTACTATTGGCGGGGGGGGCGACCCTCAACAACGAGCAGTACTTC; CDR3 protein: CASSLLLAGGATLNNEQYF
clone size: -; V gene: TRBV4-3; D gene: -; CDR3 length: 18; J gene: TRBJ1-6; CDR3 DNA: TGCGCCAGCAGCCAAGATATTCCGAGGACAGAAGATAATTCACCCCTTCACTTT; CDR3 protein: CASSQDIPRTEDNSPLHF
clone size: -; V gene: TRBV5-1; D gene: -; CDR3 length: 14; J gene: TRBJ2-7; CDR3 DNA: TGCGCCAGCAGCGATGGGGGCGGGAGCGACGAGCAGTACTTC; CDR3 protein: CASSDGGGSDEQYF
clone size: -; V gene: TRBV27; D gene: -; CDR3 length: 14; J gene: TRBJ1-5; CDR3 DNA: TGTGCCAGCAATCCGATTGGTAGCAATCAGCCCCAGCATTTT; CDR3 protein: CASNPIGSNQPQHF
clone size: few; V gene: TRBV2; D gene: -; CDR3 length: 16; J gene: TRBJ1-2; CDR3 DNA: TGTGCCAGCAGCGCCACGGGACGTCTTGTTTCTTCTGGCTACACCTTC; CDR3 protein: CASSATGRLVSSGYTF
clone size: -; V gene: TRBV10-3; D gene: -; CDR3 length: 15; J gene: TRBJ2-5; CDR3 DNA: TGTGCCATCAGTGAGTCGGGCATACCGGGTGAGACCCAGTACTTC; CDR3 protein: CAISESGIPGETQYF
clone size: -; V gene: TRBV4-1; D gene: -; CDR3 length: 11; J gene: TRBJ1-1; CDR3 DNA: TGCGCCAGCAGCCAGTACACTGAAGCTTTCTTT; CDR3 protein: CASSQYTEAFF
clone size: few; V gene: TRBV5-6; D gene: -; CDR3 length: 13; J gene: TRBJ2-7; CDR3 DNA: TGTGCCAGCAGCTGGCTAGGTTCCTACGAGCAGTACTTC; CDR3 protein: CASSWLGSYEQYF
clone size: -; V gene: TRBV5-1; D gene: TRBD1; CDR3 length: 15; J gene: TRBJ2-7; CDR3 DNA: TGCGCCAGCAGCTGGACAGGGGAAGGGGCTAGCGAGCAGTACTTC; CDR3 protein: CASSWTGEGASEQYF
clone size: -; V gene: TRBV13; D gene: TRBD1; CDR3 length: 15; J gene: TRBJ1-6; CDR3 DNA: TGTGCCAGCTCACTAGGACAGGGCCAGAAGTCACCCCTCCACTTT; CDR3 protein: CASSLGQGQKSPLHF
clone size: -; V gene: TRBV30; D gene: -; CDR3 length: 12; J gene: TRBJ2-7; CDR3 DNA: TGTGCCTGGAGTGAGAGAACCTACGAGCAGTACTTC; CDR3 protein: CAWSERTYEQYF
clone size: -; V gene: TRBV28; D gene: -; CDR3 length: 15; J gene: TRBJ1-6; CDR3 DNA: TGTGCCAGCAGTCCCCCGCTCGGGGGGAGCTCACCCCTCCACTTT; CDR3 protein: CASSPPLGGSSPLHF
clone size: -; V gene: TRBV11-2; D gene: TRBD1; CDR3 length: 15; J gene: TRBJ2-2; CDR3 DNA: TGTGCCAGCAGCTTATTACAGGGGGGCACCGGGGAGCTGTTTTTT; CDR3 protein: CASSLLQGGTGELFF
clone size: -; V gene: TRBV2; D gene: TRBD1; CDR3 length: 13; J gene: TRBJ2-7; CDR3 DNA: TGTGCCAGCGGGGGACAGGGGGCCTACGAGCAGTACTTC; CDR3 protein: CASGGQGAYEQYF
clone size: -; V gene: TRBV6-5; D gene: -; CDR3 length: 12; J gene: TRBJ1-6; CDR3 DNA: TGTGTGGCGGGTGATTATAATTCACCCCTCCACTTT; CDR3 protein: CVAGDYNSPLHF
clone size: -; V gene: TRBV2; D gene: -; CDR3 length: 16; J gene: TRBJ2-5; CDR3 DNA: TGTGCCAGCAATGAACAGGGTCCTCTCATCCAAGAGACCCAGTACTTC; CDR3 protein: CASNEQGPLIQETQYF
clone size: -; V gene: TRBV5-6; D gene: TRBD1; CDR3 length: 14; J gene: TRBJ1-5; CDR3 DNA: TGTGCCAGCAGCGAAGGGACAGGGTTGCAGCCCCAGCATTTT; CDR3 protein: CASSEGTGLQPQHF
clone size: -; V gene: TRBV13; D gene: -; CDR3 length: 15; J gene: TRBJ2-7; CDR3 DNA: TGTGCCAGCAGCTTACCTTCGGACGGATCCTACGAGCAGTACTTC; CDR3 protein: CASSLPSDGSYEQYF
clone size: few; V gene: TRBV5-5; D gene: -; CDR3 length: 12; J gene: TRBJ1-2; CDR3 DNA: TGTGCCAGCAGCTTGGACATCTATGGCTACACCTTC; CDR3 protein: CASSLDIYGYTF
clone size: -; V gene: TRBV7-9; D gene: -; CDR3 length: 12; J gene: TRBJ2-2; CDR3 DNA: TGTGCCAGCAGCCCAGGAGCCGGGGAGCTGTTTTTT; CDR3 protein: CASSPGAGELFF
clone size: -; V gene: TRBV5-4; D gene: -; CDR3 length: 11; J gene: TRBJ2-5; CDR3 DNA: TGTGCCAGCAGCTGGAAAGAGACCCAGTACTTC; CDR3 protein: CASSWKETQYF
clone size: -; V gene: TRBV7-9; D gene: -; CDR3 length: 12; J gene: TRBJ1-2; CDR3 DNA: TGTGCCAGCAGCTTAGAGGGACACTACTACACCTTC; CDR3 protein: CASSLEGHYYTF
clone size: -; V gene: TRBV7-9; D gene: TRBD1; CDR3 length: 16; J gene: TRBJ1-2; CDR3 DNA: TGTGCCAGCAGCTCAACCGACAGGGCCCTAACTATGTTCTACACCTTC; CDR3 protein: CASSSTDRALTMFYTF
clone size: -; V gene: TRBV5-1; D gene: TRBD1; CDR3 length: 15; J gene: TRBJ1-1; CDR3 DNA: TGCGCCAGCAGATTTGGAAGGACAGGGTTCACTGAAGCTTTCTTT; CDR3 protein: CASRFGRTGFTEAFF
clone size: -; V gene: TRBV4-3; D gene: -; CDR3 length: 14; J gene: TRBJ1-2; CDR3 DNA: TGCGCCAGCAGCCAAGATACAGAGCTCTATGGCTACACCTTC; CDR3 protein: CASSQDTELYGYTF
clone size: once; V gene: TRBV28; D gene: -; CDR3 length: 14; J gene: TRBJ2-7; CDR3 DNA: TGTGCCAGCAGCTTGGTGGGTTCGTCCTACGAGCAGTACTTC; CDR3 protein: CASSLVGSSYEQYF
clone size: -; V gene: TRBV30; D gene: TRBD1; CDR3 length: 14; J gene: TRBJ2-4; CDR3 DNA: TGTGCCTGGAGTCTGACCGGGACAGGGGACATTCAGTACTTC; CDR3 protein: CAWSLTGTGDIQYF
clone size: -; V gene: TRBV29-1; D gene: -; CDR3 length: 13; J gene: TRBJ2-7; CDR3 DNA: TGCAGCGTCCTGGCGGCAGGGTTCTACGAGCAGTACTTC; CDR3 protein: CSVLAAGFYEQYF
clone size: -; V gene: TRBV4-1; D gene: -; CDR3 length: 14; J gene: TRBJ1-2; CDR3 DNA: TGCGCCAGCAGCCAAGATATGGAGGGCTATGGCTACACCTTC; CDR3 protein: CASSQDMEGYGYTF
clone size: -; V gene: TRBV11-3; D gene: -; CDR3 length: 13; J gene: TRBJ2-7; CDR3 DNA: TGTGCCAGCAGCTTAGGACCCGACTACGAGCAGTACTTC; CDR3 protein: CASSLGPDYEQYF
clone size: -; V gene: TRBV27; D gene: TRBD2; CDR3 length: 15; J gene: TRBJ2-5; CDR3 DNA: TGTGCCAGCAGTTTGGGCGGGGGGGCCCTAGAGACCCAGTACTTC; CDR3 protein: CASSLGGGALETQYF
clone size: -; V gene: TRBV27; D gene: TRBD2; CDR3 length: 15; J gene: TRBJ2-2; CDR3 DNA: TGTGCCAGCAGTTTATGGGCTAGCGGTATCGGGGAGCTGTTTTTT; CDR3 protein: CASSLWASGIGELFF
clone size: -; V gene: TRBV28; D gene: TRBD1; CDR3 length: 15; J gene: TRBJ2-6; CDR3 DNA: TGTGCCAGCAGTCACAGGGGGGCTGGGGCCAACGTCCTGACTTTC; CDR3 protein: CASSHRGAGANVLTF
clone size: -; V gene: TRBV9; D gene: -; CDR3 length: 16; J gene: TRBJ2-3; CDR3 DNA: TGTGCCAGCAGCGTAGAAGGGGCAGGGAGCACAGATACGCAGTATTTT; CDR3 protein: CASSVEGAGSTDTQYF
clone size: -; V gene: TRBV7-9; D gene: -; CDR3 length: 14; J gene: TRBJ2-7; CDR3 DNA: TGTGCCAGCAGCTTAGTGGGGGCCGTGGACGAGCAGTACTTC; CDR3 protein: CASSLVGAVDEQYF
clone size: -; V gene: TRBV2; D gene: -; CDR3 length: 15; J gene: TRBJ2-1; CDR3 DNA: TGTGCCAGCAGCGAAGACGGATCCTCCTACAATGAGCAGTTCTTC; CDR3 protein: CASSEDGSSYNEQFF
clone size: once; V gene: TRBV2; D gene: TRBD2; CDR3 length: 14; J gene: TRBJ2-1; CDR3 DNA: TGTGCCAGCAGTGATAGCGGGTCGTACAATGAGCAGTTCTTC; CDR3 protein: CASSDSGSYNEQFF
clone size: -; V gene: TRBV6-7; D gene: -; CDR3 length: 15; J gene: TRBJ2-2; CDR3 DNA: TGTGCCAGACCCCGGGACACCGGGGACACCGGGGAGCTGTTTTTT; CDR3 protein: CARPRDTGDTGELFF
clone size: -; V gene: TRBV10-3; D gene: TRBD2; CDR3 length: 20; J gene: TRBJ2-3; CDR3 DNA: TGTGCCATCAGTGGACCCAGCGGGGAGGGCGGAAACCGTGGCACAGATACGCAGTATTTT; CDR3 protein: CAISGPSGEGGNRGTDTQYF
clone size: -; V gene: TRBV18; D gene: -; CDR3 length: 16; J gene: TRBJ2-3; CDR3 DNA: TGTGCCAGCTCAGCGACAGCGAGGGATCTAACAGATACGCAGTATTTT; CDR3 protein: CASSATARDLTDTQYF
clone size: -; V gene: TRBV4-3; D gene: -; CDR3 length: 14; J gene: TRBJ2-3; CDR3 DNA: TGCGCCAGCAGCCCCATACTACGCACAGATACGCAGTATTTT; CDR3 protein: CASSPILRTDTQYF